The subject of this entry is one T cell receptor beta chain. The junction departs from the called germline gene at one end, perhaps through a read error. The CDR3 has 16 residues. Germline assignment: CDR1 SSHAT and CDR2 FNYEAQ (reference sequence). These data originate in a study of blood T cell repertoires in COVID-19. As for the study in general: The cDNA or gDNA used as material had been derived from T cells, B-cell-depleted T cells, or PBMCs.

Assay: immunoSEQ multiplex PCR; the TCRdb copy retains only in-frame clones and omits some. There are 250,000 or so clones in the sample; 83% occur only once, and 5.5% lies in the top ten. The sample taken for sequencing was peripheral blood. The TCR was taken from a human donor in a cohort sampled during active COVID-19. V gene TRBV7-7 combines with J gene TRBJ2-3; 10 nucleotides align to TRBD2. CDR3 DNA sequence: TGTGCTAGCAGCTTAGCTAGCGGGAGTAGCACAGATACGCAGTATTTT. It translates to CASSLASGSSTDTQYF.